This TCR beta chain was sequenced in a study of naive and memory T cell subsets. This CDR3 is 13 amino acids long. Germline-derived CDR1 and CDR2 are GTSNPN and SVGIG (reference sequence). By share of the sample, this clonotype is medium-sized. CMV status came from CD4+ T cell IFNgamma after overnight CMV lysate stimulation of fresh PBMCs. Both TRBC1 and TRBC2 were covered by a beta constant-region primer of two equimolar oligonucleotides. Ligated cDNA was amplified by four rounds of PCR with nested alpha and beta constant-region primers and SP2. TCRdb recomputed calls from the UMI-ligation and nested PCR reads with MiXCR, one row per CDR3 protein. The profile shows under 3,500 distinct CDR3 sequences, 5.2% of them singletons.

The source of this sequence is a human donor in good health. V gene TRBV30 combines with J gene TRBJ1-3, with D maybe TRBD1 (5 bases). The sample consisted of CD4+ TEMRA cells from blood. Described subset: effector memory re-expressing CD45RA, CD45RA+ CD27-. CDR3 coding DNA: TGTGCTTGCAAAAAGGGGCTCGGAAACACCATATATTTT. Translating gives CACKKGLGNTIYF.